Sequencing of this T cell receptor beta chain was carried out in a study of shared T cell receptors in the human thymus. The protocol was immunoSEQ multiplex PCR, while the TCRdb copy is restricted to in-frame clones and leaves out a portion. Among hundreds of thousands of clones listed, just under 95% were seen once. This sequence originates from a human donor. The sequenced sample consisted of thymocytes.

CDR3 DNA sequence: TGTGCCAGCAGTTCCCCTGGGCTTCAGGCCTACAATGAGCAGTTCTTC. Translating it yields CASSSPGLQAYNEQFF. The rearrangement links TRBV27 to TRBJ2-1; D not certain. Germline V CDR1 and CDR2: MNHEY, SMNVEV (reference sequence). The CDR3 has 16 residues. Deletions cut 4 bases from V and 2 bases from J, with 15 bases between.